Presented here are 14 T cell receptor beta chains from one specimen sequenced in a study of identifying expanded T cells in peripheral blood (dated by TCRdb to between 2019 and 2020). The library came from the immunoSEQ multiplex PCR assay. Drawn from immuneACCESS, this table holds only the in-frame rearrangements with V and J called that TCRdb kept. Clones are partly lost; checked studies trace under half to an unresolved V gene and leave the rest unexplained. The sample data list over 90,000 clones, and 88% of these were observed just once. The leading ten clones occupy 5.5% to 6% of the sample. The specimen sequenced was blood. The receptors here all came from a person between 18 and 75 years old in good health.

This chain links TRBV5-6 with TRBJ2-7; D uncertain. Germline V gene data show CDR1 as SGHDT and CDR2 as YYEEEE. This CDR3 comprises 15 residues. V was cut by 2 bases and J by 3 bases, with 15 bases left in between. This CDR3 reads CASSFILRQSYEQYF. DNA for the CDR3: TGTGCCAGCAGCTTTATCTTGCGACAAAGCTACGAGCAGTACTTC.

The J gene is TRBJ1-2, the V gene TRBV7-9; D not resolved. This CDR3 has 12 residues. CDR1 is SEHNR, CDR2 FQNEAQ, per germline (reference sequence). Between the trimmed V and J ends, which lost 6 bases and 5 bases, there was a span of 10 bases. CDR3 DNA sequence: TGTGCCAGCAGTCCGGACTGGTATGGCTACACCTTC. It translates to CASSPDWYGYTF.

The chain joins TRBV18 to TRBJ1-2; no definite D call. V lost 2 bases, J lost 3 bases, and 7 bases lay in between. Germline V gene data show CDR1 as KGHSH and CDR2 as LQKENI. This CDR3 comprises 13 residues. CDR3 amino acids: CASSPSADYGYTF. The CDR3 region has the DNA TGTGCCAGCTCACCAAGCGCGGACTATGGCTACACCTTC.

The chain carries TRBV11-3 and TRBJ2-7, with 9 nucleotides matching TRBD2. The CDR3 runs 14 residues. Unmatched junction bases numbered 4, after V lost 5 bases and J lost 2 bases. Per the germline V gene, CDR1 is SGHNT and CDR2 is YENEEA. CDR3 protein: CASSVTSGTYEQYF. In DNA form, the CDR3 reads TGTGCCAGCAGCGTGACTAGCGGAACCTACGAGCAGTACTTC.

The CDR3 DNA follows: TGTGCCAGCAGCTTGGTTCACGCGGGAGAGGGGTTCTTC. It translates to CASSLVHAGEGFF. The chain joins TRBV5-6 to TRBJ2-1, with 7 nucleotides matching TRBD2. This CDR3 is 13 amino acids long. Germline values: CDR1 SGHDT, CDR2 YYEEEE. Losses at the gene ends were 0 bases for V and 15 bases for J; bases not matched to a gene: 9.

The rearrangement joins TRBV6-5 to TRBJ2-2, with 9 positions matching TRBD1. This CDR3 spans 15 amino acids. Germline CDR1 is MNHEY and CDR2 is SVGAGI. The V and J ends lost 6 bases and 6 bases, in that order; junction bases with no gene match: 8. DNA for the CDR3: TGTGCCAGCAGCCTAACAGGGGGCACGGCCGGGGAGCTGTTTTTT. Protein product: CASSLTGGTAGELFF.

The rearrangement uses TRBV7-2 and TRBJ1-1; D gene unclear. There are 12 residues in the CDR3. V gave up 5 bases and J gave up 10 bases, with 14 bases separating them. In germline, CDR1 is SGHTA, CDR2 FQGNSA. For the CDR3, the DNA is TGTGCCAGCAGCCCGTCCCGGAGGACAGCTTTCTTT. Translated, it gives CASSPSRRTAFF.

CDR3 residues: CASSRDRGPEAFF. The CDR3 nucleotides read TGTGCCAGTAGTAGGGACAGGGGCCCTGAAGCTTTCTTT. The rearrangement joins TRBV19 to TRBJ1-1, with 10 bases identical to TRBD1. The CDR3 is made up of 13 amino acids. Looked up from germline, CDR1 is LNHDA and CDR2 is SQIVND (reference sequence). The ends lost 4 bases at V and 6 bases at J; junction bases unmatched: 2.

This chain uses TRBV5-1 with TRBJ2-1, with TRBD2 matching over 9 bases. Germline CDR1 SGHRS, CDR2 YFSETQ. Losses at the gene ends were 4 bases for V and 1 base for J; bases not matched to a gene: 3. The CDR3 loop spans 15 amino acids. The CDR3 coding sequence is TGCGCCAGCAGCGATAGCGGGGGTTCCTACAATGAGCAGTTCTTC. It specifies CASSDSGGSYNEQFF.

The CDR3 DNA reads TGCGCCAGCAGCTGGGCAGATACGCAGTATTTT. It translates to CASSWADTQYF. The chain has TRBV5-1 and TRBJ2-3; D remains unclear. Trimming left V 3 bases short and J 4 bases short, with 3 bases between. Germline V gives CDR1 SGHRS, CDR2 YFSETQ. This CDR3 spans 11 amino acids.

The rearrangement joins TRBV5-1 to TRBJ2-3, with a possible D match to TRBD2 (5 bases). This CDR3 has 13 residues. V was pared by 0 bases and J by 7 bases, with 9 bases between. Germline V gene lookup returns CDR1 SGHRS and CDR2 YFSETQ. This CDR3 is CASSLGPGNTQYF. The CDR3 DNA reads as TGCGCCAGCAGCTTGGGGCCGGGGAATACGCAGTATTTT.

The CDR3 region is CAWSPPGIMNTEAFF. In DNA form, the CDR3 reads TGTGCCTGGAGCCCCCCAGGGATCATGAACACTGAAGCTTTCTTT. The chain links TRBV30 to TRBJ1-1; a weak D match, TRBD1 (5 bases). Between the trimmed V and J ends, which lost 3 bases and 0 bases, there was a span of 14 bases. CDR3 length equals 15 residues. Germline V gene lookup returns CDR1 GTSNPN and CDR2 SVGIG (reference sequence).

This chain joins TRBV6-1 and TRBJ1-5; D may be TRBD1 (5 bases). This CDR3 has 15 residues. Between the trimmed V and J ends, which lost 6 bases and 3 bases, there was a span of 15 bases. The V gene's germline CDR1 is MNHNS and CDR2 SASEGT. CDR3 nucleotide sequence: TGTGCCAGCAGAACTAGAAGGGACGCCAATCAGCCCCAGCATTTT. Translating it yields CASRTRRDANQPQHF.

The chain recombines TRBV2 with TRBJ1-2, with D possibly being TRBD1 (6 bases). CDR1 is SNHLY, CDR2 FYNNEI, per germline. The CDR3 loop spans 14 amino acids. V lost 7 bases and J 1 base, leaving 13 bases between the germline ends. The CDR3 sequence is CASTTGQLNYGYTF. CDR3 nucleotide sequence: TGTGCCAGCACCACCGGACAGCTTAACTATGGCTACACCTTC. Full variable domain (missing parts from reference TRBV2 and TRBJ1-2): EPEVTQTPSHQVTQMGQEVILRCVPISNHLYFYWYRQILGQKVEFLVSFYNNEISEKSEIFDDQFSVERPDGSNFTLKIRSTKLEDSAMYFCASTTGQLNYGYTFGSGTRLTVV.